A selection of T cell receptor beta chains follows, all from one sample in a study of CD8 T cells in ankylosing spondylitis. MiXCR was run by TCRdb on the 5' RACE reads, yielding one entry per CDR3 protein. This table has roughly 130,000 distinct CDR3 sequences, around 13% appearing once. Sequenced material: blood, either unsorted or a sorted T cell fraction (not recorded which). All receptors derive from a female donor with ankylosing spondylitis or in good health (not recorded which). Both conserved end residues are part of each CDR3. The D gene is left open where the match is weak. Only some rows state a clone size, as once, few, many or a class for expanded clones.

>TRBV5-1|NA|TRBJ2-5|many
CASSIRATETQYF
TGCGCCAGCAGCATCAGGGCGACTGAGACCCAGTACTTC
>TRBV5-1|NA|TRBJ1-1|many
CASSLLGGNTEAFF
TGCGCCAGCAGCTTGTTGGGGGGGAACACTGAAGCTTTCTTT
>TRBV11-2|TRBD1|TRBJ2-3|NA
CASSPSPGTGRATDTQYF
TGTGCCAGCAGCCCTAGCCCTGGGACAGGGAGAGCAACAGATACGCAGTATTTT
>TRBV20-1|NA|TRBJ1-2|many
CSARVGPGGYTF
TGCAGTGCTAGAGTGGGACCAGGTGGCTACACCTTC
>TRBV7-9|NA|TRBJ2-7|many
CASSSTRISYEQYF
TGTGCCAGCAGCTCCACAAGGATAAGCTACGAGCAGTACTTC
>TRBV7-2|TRBD1|TRBJ1-2|many
CASSLRQGRDGYTF
TGTGCCAGCAGCTTAAGACAGGGTCGGGATGGCTACACCTTC
>TRBV18|TRBD1|TRBJ2-1|NA
CASSPDYWTGVFKDEQFF
TGTGCCAGCTCACCGGATTATTGGACAGGGGTTTTCAAGGATGAGCAGTTCTTC
>TRBV29-1|TRBD1|TRBJ2-1|many
CSVDMTGNEQFF
TGCAGCGTTGATATGACAGGGAATGAGCAGTTCTTC
>TRBV20-1|NA|TRBJ2-2|NA
CSAAQTGTGELFF
TGCAGTGCCGCCCAGACCGGTACCGGGGAGCTGTTTTTT
>TRBV20-1|NA|TRBJ1-2|NA
CSASDSANYGYTF
TGCAGTGCTTCGGACAGTGCTAACTATGGCTACACCTTC
>TRBV20-1|NA|TRBJ2-7|many
CSARDFRGLGEQYF
TGCAGTGCTAGAGATTTTCGGGGGCTGGGCGAGCAGTACTTC
>TRBV7-6|NA|TRBJ2-3|few
CASSLDSSTDTQYF
TGTGCCAGCAGCTTAGATTCCAGCACAGATACGCAGTATTTT
>TRBV11-2|NA|TRBJ1-2|NA
CASSSPGEGTYGYTF
TGTGCCAGCAGCTCACCCGGTGAGGGGACCTATGGCTACACCTTC
>TRBV6-7|NA|TRBJ2-1|NA
CASTSSSANNEQFF
TGTGCCAGCACTTCTTCTAGCGCCAACAATGAGCAGTTCTTC
>TRBV18|NA|TRBJ1-2|many
CASSSEDSYGYTF
TGTGCCAGCTCATCAGAAGACTCCTATGGCTACACCTTC
>TRBV30|TRBD1|TRBJ2-7|NA
CAWSPPDRGLVEQYF
TGTGCCTGGAGCCCCCCGGACAGGGGGCTAGTCGAGCAGTACTTC
>TRBV3-1|NA|TRBJ1-1|many
CASRVQMNTEAFF
TGTGCCAGCAGGGTACAGATGAACACTGAAGCTTTCTTT
>TRBV20-1|TRBD2|TRBJ2-1|few
CSASSPRENNEQFF
TGCAGTGCTAGCTCGCCGCGGGAGAACAATGAGCAGTTCTTC
>TRBV7-2|TRBD2|TRBJ2-1|NA
CASSGNGGAGNEQFF
TGTGCCAGCAGCGGGAACGGGGGGGCGGGTAATGAGCAGTTCTTC
>TRBV12-3/TRBV12-4|TRBD2|TRBJ2-1|NA
CASSPGLAGGGEQFF
TGTGCCAGCAGCCCGGGACTAGCGGGAGGTGGGGAGCAGTTCTTC
>TRBV18|NA|TRBJ2-7|NA
CASSPGAGDNYEQYF
TGTGCCAGCTCTCCCGGGGCGGGGGACAACTACGAGCAGTACTTC
>TRBV12-3/TRBV12-4|NA|TRBJ1-1|many
CASASNRGAPEAFF
TGTGCCAGCGCATCAAACCGCGGCGCGCCTGAAGCTTTCTTT
>TRBV2|NA|TRBJ2-1|NA
CASRWPQNEQFF
TGTGCCAGCAGATGGCCTCAGAATGAGCAGTTCTTC
>TRBV2|NA|TRBJ1-2|NA
CATTGNEANYGYTF
TGTGCCACTACAGGGAACGAAGCTAACTATGGCTACACCTTC
>TRBV12-3/TRBV12-4|NA|TRBJ1-2|many
CASSLGASGYTF
TGTGCCAGCAGTTTAGGAGCCTCTGGCTACACCTTC
>TRBV25-1|TRBD2|TRBJ2-1|many
CASSGLIGSGGNNEQFF
TGTGCCAGCAGTGGACTTATCGGTAGCGGGGGAAACAATGAGCAGTTCTTC
>TRBV5-1|NA|TRBJ1-2|many
CASSFTGTYGYTF
TGCGCCAGCAGCTTCACAGGGACCTATGGCTACACCTTC
>TRBV20-1|TRBD2|TRBJ2-3|many
CSAILAGGKVSTDTQYF
TGCAGTGCTATACTAGCGGGGGGCAAAGTTAGCACAGATACGCAGTATTTT
>TRBV18|NA|TRBJ2-5|many
CASSYSREETQYF
TGTGCCAGCTCGTATTCACGAGAAGAGACCCAGTACTTC
>TRBV2|NA|TRBJ2-5|few
CASRFDEQETQYF
TGTGCCAGCAGGTTTGACGAGCAAGAGACCCAGTACTTC
>TRBV9|TRBD2|TRBJ2-3|many
CASSLAGGPSDTQYF
TGTGCCAGCAGCCTAGCGGGAGGGCCCTCAGATACGCAGTATTTT
>TRBV4-1|NA|TRBJ2-1|few
CASSHQGNNEQFF
TGCGCCAGCAGCCACCAAGGGAACAATGAGCAGTTCTTC
>TRBV2|TRBD2|TRBJ2-5|few
CASRSGLGLGETQYF
TGTGCCAGCAGATCAGGACTAGGCTTAGGGGAGACCCAGTACTTC
>TRBV5-1|NA|TRBJ1-4|few
CASSLEGQPRKKLFF
TGCGCCAGCAGCTTGGAGGGCCAGCCGAGGAAAAAACTGTTTTTT
>TRBV6-1|NA|TRBJ1-5|few
CASKKDTGIQPQHF
TGTGCCAGCAAGAAAGACACCGGCATTCAGCCCCAGCATTTT
>TRBV18|NA|TRBJ2-7|NA
CASSPEQGGYEQYF
TGTGCCAGCTCACCCGAACAGGGAGGATACGAGCAGTACTTC
>TRBV29-1|NA|TRBJ2-1|many
CSVLDPQPFF
TGCAGCGTTTTGGATCCCCAACCGTTCTTC
>TRBV7-9|NA|TRBJ1-2|many
CASSFEGSRAYGYTF
TGTGCCAGCAGCTTTGAGGGGAGTCGGGCCTATGGCTACACCTTC
>TRBV29-1|NA|TRBJ1-3|NA
CSVKGENSGNTIYF
TGCAGCGTAAAAGGAGAAAACTCTGGAAACACCATATATTTT
>TRBV11-1|TRBD2|TRBJ2-1|NA
CASSLTSGGAFNEQFF
TGTGCCAGCAGCTTAACTAGCGGGGGGGCGTTCAATGAGCAGTTCTTC
>TRBV7-9|NA|TRBJ1-1|few
CASIGSNTEAFF
TGTGCCAGCATAGGTTCGAACACTGAAGCTTTCTTT
>TRBV5-1|NA|TRBJ1-3|many
CASSLEDGLTGNTIYF
TGCGCCAGCAGCTTGGAGGACGGCTTGACTGGAAACACCATATATTTT
>TRBV4-1|NA|TRBJ2-6|few
CASSWGASGANVLTF
TGCGCCAGCAGCTGGGGGGCCTCTGGGGCCAACGTCCTGACTTTC
>TRBV20-1|NA|TRBJ2-5|many
CSVDPGPSGTQYF
TGCAGTGTAGACCCGGGACCATCCGGGACCCAGTACTTC
>TRBV20-1|TRBD1|TRBJ2-3|NA
CSAGVGQGARDTQYF
TGCAGTGCGGGGGTAGGACAGGGGGCACGAGATACGCAGTATTTT
>TRBV5-1|NA|TRBJ2-7|NA
CASSLGVDSSYEQYF
TGCGCCAGCAGCTTGGGGGTGGACAGCTCCTACGAGCAGTACTTC